One and the same sample provided the 7 T cell receptor beta chains below, sequenced in a study of blood T cell repertoires in COVID-19. The data were produced by immunoSEQ multiplex PCR, yet TCRdb's version contains in-frame clones alone and is incomplete. Altogether about 210,000 clones are present, about nine tenths being singletons, with the ten largest covering around 0.76%. The sample consisted of peripheral blood. The receptors derive from a woman in her 70s with acute or convalescent COVID-19.

The rearrangement joins TRBV6-5 to TRBJ2-1; TRBD2 matches 10 bases. The V and J ends lost 6 bases and 14 bases, in that order; junction bases with no gene match: 7. The germline V gene has CDR1 MNHEY and CDR2 SVGAGI. The CDR3 has 12 amino acids. The CDR3 sequence: CASSLSGGEKFF. CDR3 in DNA: TGTGCCAGCAGCTTAAGCGGGGGGGAGAAGTTCTTC.

V usage is TRBV7-2 and J usage is TRBJ2-7, with a tentative D call TRBD2 (6 bases). Germline lookup yields CDR1 SGHTA and CDR2 FQGNSA. Trimming removed 1 base from V and 4 bases from J, with 11 bases in between. CDR3 length equals 14 residues. This chain's CDR3 is CASSLDYGRYEQYF. The CDR3 DNA sequence: TGTGCCAGCAGCTTAGATTACGGGAGATACGAGCAGTACTTC.

This clone showed up just once. J is TRBJ2-7 and V is TRBV10-3; 7 positions agree with TRBD1. Germline V CDR1 and CDR2: ENHRY, SYGVKD. This CDR3 contains 15 residues. V lost 6 bases and J lost 0; bases outside the gene matches: 8. CDR3 sequence reads: CAIRKGQEGSYEQYF. The CDR3 bases are TGTGCCATCAGGAAAGGACAGGAAGGCTCCTACGAGCAGTACTTC.

The rearrangement joins TRBV28 to TRBJ1-6, with 10 nucleotides matching TRBD1. V lost 3 bases, J lost 7 bases, and 3 bases stayed unmatched. Looked up from germline, CDR1 is MDHEN and CDR2 is SYDVKM. This CDR3 has 15 residues. The CDR3 DNA is TGTGCCAGCAGTTTTTCGGGACAGGGGAATTCACCCCTCCACTTT. Protein: CASSFSGQGNSPLHF.

This clone was counted once. J is TRBJ2-1 and V is TRBV18; 7 bases fit TRBD2. V trimming: 3 bases; J trimming: 2 bases; junction bases outside the gene matches: 10. Germline V CDR1 and CDR2: KGHSH, LQKENI. The CDR3 covers 17 residues. The CDR3: CASSPPARLATYNEQFF. In nucleotides, the CDR3 is TGTGCCAGCTCACCCCCCGCCCGACTAGCCACCTACAATGAGCAGTTCTTC.

This clone was seen a handful of times. The V gene is TRBV6-5, the J gene TRBJ1-1; 9 bases align to TRBD1. There are 16 residues in the CDR3. Germline CDR1 MNHEY, CDR2 SVGAGI. The V and J ends lost 0 bases and 5 bases, in that order; junction bases with no gene match: 7. The CDR3 coding sequence is TGTGCCAGCAGTTACTCCGGGACAGGGTTTAAGACTGAAGCTTTCTTT. Its translation: CASSYSGTGFKTEAFF.

This chain links TRBV19 with TRBJ1-1; a weak D match, TRBD1 (5 bases). The ends were cut back, 0 bases at V and 5 bases at J, with 13 bases in the middle. CDR1 and CDR2 from the germline V gene are LNHDA and SQIVND (reference sequence). The CDR3 spans 15 residues. The CDR3 DNA sequence: TGTGCCAGTAGTATAGATTATGGGGGAGGGACTGAAGCTTTCTTT. Translated: CASSIDYGGGTEAFF.